This T cell receptor beta chain appears in the sequencing data of a study of cytomegalovirus exposure and HLA in healthy donors. Study-level information: There were 100 million to 130 million unique TCR beta sequences, drawn from approximately 180 million T cells, in an earlier analysis.

This PCR relied on a set of 60 Vbeta primers and 13 Jbeta primers. Only in-frame clones appear in the TCRdb table, and some are missing; sequencing was by immunoSEQ multiplex PCR. The sample contains about 160,000 clones, 60% to 80% of which appear only once. This CDR3 is built from 19 residues. CDR1 and CDR2 (germline): LNHDA, SQIVND (reference sequence). Trimming removed 4 bases from V and 0 bases from J, with 22 bases in between. The sequence was collected from a woman aged 45-65 years in good health and CMV-seropositive. The rearrangement links TRBV19 to TRBJ1-5; possibly TRBD1 for D (6 bases). The sequenced material came from PBMCs. CDR3 in amino acids: CASSSTFTSTGNSNQPQHF. The CDR3 DNA reads as TGTGCCAGTAGTAGCACCTTCACCTCGACAGGAAATAGCAATCAGCCCCAGCATTTT.